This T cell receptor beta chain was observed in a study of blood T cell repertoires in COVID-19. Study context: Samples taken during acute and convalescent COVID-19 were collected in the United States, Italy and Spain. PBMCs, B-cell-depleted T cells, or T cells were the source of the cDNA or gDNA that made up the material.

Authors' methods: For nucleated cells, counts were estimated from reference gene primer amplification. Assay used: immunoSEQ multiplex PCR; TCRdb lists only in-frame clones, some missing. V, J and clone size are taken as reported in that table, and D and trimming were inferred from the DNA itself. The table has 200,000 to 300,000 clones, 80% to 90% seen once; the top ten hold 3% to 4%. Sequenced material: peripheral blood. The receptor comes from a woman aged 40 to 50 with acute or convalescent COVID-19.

The CDR3 protein is CASSYSWDTSTDTQYF. In DNA, the CDR3 is TGTGCCAGCAGTTACTCATGGGACACTAGCACAGATACGCAGTATTTT. The chain links TRBV6-6 to TRBJ2-3; a weak D match, TRBD1 (6 bases). V lost 0 bases to trimming and J lost 0 bases, with 10 bases between them. The CDR3 contains 16 residues. Germline assignment: CDR1 MNHNY and CDR2 SVGAGI (reference sequence).